The T cell receptor (beta chain) described here comes from a study of T cell responses to AZD1222 COVID-19 vaccine. Study conclusions and caveats: With two AZD1222 doses given, Spike-specific TCR breadth and depth both rose. Vaccine-associated CD4 TCRs spanned spike, dominant at 160-218 and 743-854.

The CDR3 totals 14 residues. Trimming pared 4 bases from V and 0 bases from J, leaving 10 bases between. Germline loops: CDR1 SGHNT, CDR2 YYREEE (reference sequence). This clone was seen only once. Its antigen is as yet unknown. Sequencing used immunoSEQ multiplex PCR; TCRdb keeps in-frame clones, though not all of them. This sample has over 150,000 clones, with approximately 87% found just once. The J gene is TRBJ1-1, the V gene TRBV5-4, with D possibly matching TRBD1 (5 bases). This receptor was obtained from an adult in good health. The sequences come from peripheral blood, collected on day 0 of MenACWY control vaccination. The CDR3 DNA reads as TGTGCCAGCAGCCCGGGACCGTTGAACACTGAAGCTTTCTTT. This encodes CASSPGPLNTEAFF.